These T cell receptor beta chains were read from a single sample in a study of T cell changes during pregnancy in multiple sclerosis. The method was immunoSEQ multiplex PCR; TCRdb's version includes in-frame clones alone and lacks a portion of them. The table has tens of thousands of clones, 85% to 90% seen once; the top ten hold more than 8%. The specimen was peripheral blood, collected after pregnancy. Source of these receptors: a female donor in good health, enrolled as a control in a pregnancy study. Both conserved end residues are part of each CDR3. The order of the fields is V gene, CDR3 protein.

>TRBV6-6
CASSGQGAWNTEAFF
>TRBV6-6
CASGERRGDTQYF
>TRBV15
CATSRDFQAHQPQHF
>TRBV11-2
CASSPGWSANYGYTF
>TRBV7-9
CASLLSAENTEAFF
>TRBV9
CASSVEATNEKLFF
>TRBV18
CASSPGHEGKLFF
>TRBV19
CASSIGGQGGETQYF
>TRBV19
CASSPGGAPMNTEAFF
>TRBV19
CASSPLWEKETQYF
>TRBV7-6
CASSSYAPGQGLLGYTF
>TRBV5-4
CASSDVRGTNEKLFF
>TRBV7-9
CASSSMTGDYGYTF
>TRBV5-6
CASSGTGAKLFF
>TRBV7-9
CASSPRPTGANEKLFF
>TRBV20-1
CSATLVYEQYF
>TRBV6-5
CASSYSMGQNTEAFF
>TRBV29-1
CSVADRAGYTF
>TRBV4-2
CASSQGSTGGYEQYF
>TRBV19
CASSPSAGVKGYTF
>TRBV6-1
CASRAEVTDTQYF
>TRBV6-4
CASSALGQGRDTEAFF
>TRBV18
CASSPNRGGETQYF